This T cell receptor beta chain was sequenced for a study of blood T cell repertoires in COVID-19. Libraries were prepared by immunoSEQ multiplex PCR; TCRdb keeps only in-frame clonotypes and omits some of them. Of some 180,000 clones in the sample, roughly 84% were seen once. The germline gives CDR1 MGHDK, CDR2 SYGVNS. The CDR3 is 17 residues long. V lost 3 bases and J 1 base, leaving 15 bases between the germline ends. This clone was counted between two and nine times. The sequencing input was peripheral blood. This receptor was obtained from a human donor in a cohort sampled during active COVID-19. The chain couples TRBV25-1 to TRBJ2-2; D may be TRBD2 (6 bases). As DNA, the CDR3 is TGTGCCAGCAGTGAGGAGAGAAAGGGAGGGAACACCGGGGAGCTGTTTTTT. Amino acids: CASSEERKGGNTGELFF.